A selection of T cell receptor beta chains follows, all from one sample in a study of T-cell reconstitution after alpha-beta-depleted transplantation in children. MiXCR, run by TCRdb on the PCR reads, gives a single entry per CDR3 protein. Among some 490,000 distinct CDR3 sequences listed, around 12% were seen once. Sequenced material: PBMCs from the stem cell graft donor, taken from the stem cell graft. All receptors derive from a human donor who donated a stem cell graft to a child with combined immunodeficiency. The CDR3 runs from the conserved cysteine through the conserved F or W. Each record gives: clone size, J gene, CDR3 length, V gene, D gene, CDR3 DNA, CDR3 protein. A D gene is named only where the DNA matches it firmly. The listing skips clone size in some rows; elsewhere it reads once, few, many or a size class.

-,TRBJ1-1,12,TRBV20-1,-,TGCAGTGAGGGTCCCGTAGGCACTGAAGCTTTCTTT,CSEGPVGTEAFF
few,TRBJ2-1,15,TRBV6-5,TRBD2,TGTGCCAGCAGTTATATAGCGGGGGGGCCGGAAGAGCAGTTCTTC,CASSYIAGGPEEQFF
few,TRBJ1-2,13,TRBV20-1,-,TGCAGTACGGGGGGGACGGACTTCTATGGCTACACCTTC,CSTGGTDFYGYTF
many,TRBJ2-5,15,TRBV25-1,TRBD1,TGTGCCAGCAGTGATCCCCACAGGGGGCTAGAGACCCAGTACTTC,CASSDPHRGLETQYF
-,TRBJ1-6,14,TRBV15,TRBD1,TGTGCCACCAGCAGTGACAGGGGAAATTCACCCCTCCACTTT,CATSSDRGNSPLHF
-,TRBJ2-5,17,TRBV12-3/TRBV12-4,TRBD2,TGTGCCAGCAGTGCCCCGACTAGCGGGGGGGCTTTTGAGACCCAGTACTTC,CASSAPTSGGAFETQYF
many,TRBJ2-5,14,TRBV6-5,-,TGTGCCAGCAGTTACGGTACCGGCGGAGAGACCCAGTACTTC,CASSYGTGGETQYF
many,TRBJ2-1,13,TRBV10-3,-,TGTGCCACCCGACCGGGGGACTACAATGAGCAGTTCTTC,CATRPGDYNEQFF
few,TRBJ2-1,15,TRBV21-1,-,TGTGCCAGCAGCAAAGGGCGGGAGGTAGGCAATGAGCAGTTCTTC,CASSKGREVGNEQFF
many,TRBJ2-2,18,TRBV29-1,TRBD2,TGCAGCGTTGAAGACGGGGCTAGGGGAGGGGATTACACCGGGGAGCTGTTTTTT,CSVEDGARGGDYTGELFF
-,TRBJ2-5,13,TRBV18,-,TGTGCCAGCTCAAGAGAGCGTCAAGAGACCCAGTACTTC,CASSRERQETQYF
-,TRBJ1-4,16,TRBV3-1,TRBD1,TGTGCCAGCAGCCAGGGGACAGGGGGCCTTTCCGAAAAACTGTTTTTT,CASSQGTGGLSEKLFF
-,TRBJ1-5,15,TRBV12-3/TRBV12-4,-,TGTGCCAGCAGTTTTCTCGGAGATAGCAATCAGCCCCAGCATTTT,CASSFLGDSNQPQHF
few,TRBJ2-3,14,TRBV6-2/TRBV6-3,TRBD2,TGTGCCAGCAGGGGACTAGGGGTGGCAGATACGCAGTATTTT,CASRGLGVADTQYF
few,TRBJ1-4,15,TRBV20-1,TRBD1,TGCAGTGCCCCCGGGACAGGTTCGACCCCCGGGGAACTGTTTTTT,CSAPGTGSTPGELFF
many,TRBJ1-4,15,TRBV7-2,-,TGTGCCAGCAGCTTAGGGGTCGGGACTAATGAAAAACTGTTTTTT,CASSLGVGTNEKLFF
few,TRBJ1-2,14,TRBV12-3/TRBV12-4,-,TGTGCCAGCAGTCCCTTCGAGGGGCTGGGGGGCTACACCTTC,CASSPFEGLGGYTF
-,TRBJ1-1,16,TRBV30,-,TGTGCCTGGAGTGTACCCCGGCAACGCAGGGTGGCTGAAGCTTTCTTT,CAWSVPRQRRVAEAFF
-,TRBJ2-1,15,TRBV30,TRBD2,TGTGCCTGGAGTGTACAGTTAGCGGGAGCGGACGAGCAGTTCTTC,CAWSVQLAGADEQFF
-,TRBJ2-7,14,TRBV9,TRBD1,TGTGCCAGCAGCGTATTCGACAGGGTGGGCGAGCAGTACTTC,CASSVFDRVGEQYF
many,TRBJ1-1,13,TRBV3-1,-,TGTGCCAGCAGTCGAATAGTGAACACTGAAGCTTTCTTT,CASSRIVNTEAFF
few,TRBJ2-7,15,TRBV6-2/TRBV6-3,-,TGTGCCAGCGGGGTCTACGCCGGGGCCGCCTACGAGCAGTACTTC,CASGVYAGAAYEQYF
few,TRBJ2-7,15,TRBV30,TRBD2,TGTGCCTGGAGTGTAGGGAGGGAGGTCTACTACGAGCAGTACTTC,CAWSVGREVYYEQYF
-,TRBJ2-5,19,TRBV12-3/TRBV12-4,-,TGTGCCATCTGTCGCACAGCAAATGCAAGACTTGGTGGGTTGAAGACCCAGTACTTC,CAICRTANARLGGLKTQYF
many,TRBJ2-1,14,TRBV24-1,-,TGTGCCACCAGTGATTTAGGGTCTTACAATGAGCAGTTCTTC,CATSDLGSYNEQFF
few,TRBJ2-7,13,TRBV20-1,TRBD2,TGCAGTGCTAGATCTCGCGGGAGTTACGAGCAGTACTTC,CSARSRGSYEQYF
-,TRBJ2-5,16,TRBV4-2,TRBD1,TGTGCCGGTGGATTACAGGGGATCCTGACAGGGGAGACCCAGTACTTC,CAGGLQGILTGETQYF
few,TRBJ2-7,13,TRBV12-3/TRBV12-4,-,TGTGCCAGCAGTCCCGGGACGGCGGGCGAGCAGTACTTC,CASSPGTAGEQYF
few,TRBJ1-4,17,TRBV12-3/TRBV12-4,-,TGTGCCAGCAGCCGGCGGATGGATATGACCGCTAATGAAAAACTGTTTTTT,CASSRRMDMTANEKLFF
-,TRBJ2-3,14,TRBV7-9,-,TGTGCCAGCAGCTTAGTTCTGGGGGCAGATACGCAGTATTTT,CASSLVLGADTQYF
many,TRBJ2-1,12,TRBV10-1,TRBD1,TGCGCCAGCCGGGACAGGGGGAATGAGCAGTTCTTC,CASRDRGNEQFF
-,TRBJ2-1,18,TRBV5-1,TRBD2,TGCGCCAGCAGCTTGGGGGACGGGGGGATTCGGTCCTACAATGAGCAGTTCTTC,CASSLGDGGIRSYNEQFF
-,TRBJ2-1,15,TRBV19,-,TGTGCCAGTAACCCGGGACTCAGCTCCTACAATGAGCAGTTCTTC,CASNPGLSSYNEQFF
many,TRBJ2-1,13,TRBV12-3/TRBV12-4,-,TGTGCCAGCAGTCTCGGACTCACCAATGAGCAGTTCTTC,CASSLGLTNEQFF
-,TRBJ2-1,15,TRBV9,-,TGTGCCAGCAGCCAGGACTCCCACCCATACAATGAGCAGTTCTTC,CASSQDSHPYNEQFF
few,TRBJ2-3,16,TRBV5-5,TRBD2,TGTGCCAGCAGCCCACAATCAGCGGGGAGCACAGATACGCAGTATTTT,CASSPQSAGSTDTQYF
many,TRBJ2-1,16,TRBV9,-,TGTGCCAGCAGCGAGAAGTCCCAGCTCAATTACAATGAGCAGTTCTTC,CASSEKSQLNYNEQFF
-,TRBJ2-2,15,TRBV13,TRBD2,TGTGCCAGCAGCTCACCGGGACTAGTCACCGGGGAGCTGTTTTTT,CASSSPGLVTGELFF
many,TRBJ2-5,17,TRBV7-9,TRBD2,TGTGCCAGCAGCTGGACTAGCGGGGCCTCCTTCCAAGAGACCCAGTACTTC,CASSWTSGASFQETQYF
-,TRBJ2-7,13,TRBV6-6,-,TGTGCCGCAGCGGTACAGGAGGTGAACGAGCAGTACTTC,CAAAVQEVNEQYF
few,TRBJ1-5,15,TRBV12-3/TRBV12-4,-,TGTGCCAGCAGTTTAGCGGGGGAGCTCAATCAGCCCCAGCATTTT,CASSLAGELNQPQHF
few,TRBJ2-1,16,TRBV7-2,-,TGTGCCAGCAGCCCCGACGGGGGGCCCTCCTACAATGAGCAGTTCTTC,CASSPDGGPSYNEQFF
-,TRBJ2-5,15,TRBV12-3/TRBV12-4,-,TGTGCCAGCAGCCCTACCTTCAGGGTACAAGAGACCCAGTACTTC,CASSPTFRVQETQYF
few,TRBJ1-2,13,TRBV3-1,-,TGTGCCAGCAGCCAGCAGGGGACGGTTGGCTACACCTTC,CASSQQGTVGYTF
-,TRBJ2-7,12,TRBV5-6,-,TGTGCCAGCAGCTCCTACAAGTACGAGCAGTACTTC,CASSSYKYEQYF
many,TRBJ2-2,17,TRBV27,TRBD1,TGTGCCAGCAGTCCTGGGACAGGGGGCCGGCTCACCGGGGAGCTGTTTTTT,CASSPGTGGRLTGELFF
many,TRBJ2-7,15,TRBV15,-,TGTGCCACCAGCAGAGACCGGGGACATAACTACGAGCAGTACTTC,CATSRDRGHNYEQYF
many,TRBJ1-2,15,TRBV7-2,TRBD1,TGTGCCAGCAGCTTCCGATCGACAGGGCAAGGAGGCTACACCTTC,CASSFRSTGQGGYTF
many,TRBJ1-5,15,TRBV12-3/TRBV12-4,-,TGTGCCAGCAGCCTAGGGGTCGGCAGCAATCAGCCCCAGCATTTT,CASSLGVGSNQPQHF
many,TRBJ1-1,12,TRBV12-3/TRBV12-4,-,TGTGCCAGCAGTCCCGTTGCTGCTGAAGCTTTCTTT,CASSPVAAEAFF
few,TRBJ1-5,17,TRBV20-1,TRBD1,TGCAGTGCAAAACGACAGGGCAGGGGACGGAGCGATCAGCCCCAGCATTTT,CSAKRQGRGRSDQPQHF
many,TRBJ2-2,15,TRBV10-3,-,TGTGCCATCAGTGACTACTACAGGGACGCCGGGGAGCTGTTTTTT,CAISDYYRDAGELFF
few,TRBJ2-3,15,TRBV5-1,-,TGCGCCAGCAGAAAAAGACAGGACAACACAGATACGCAGTATTTT,CASRKRQDNTDTQYF
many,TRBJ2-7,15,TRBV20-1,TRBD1,TGCAGTGCTAGAGACGGGGACAGGGGCCCCTACGAGCAGTACTTC,CSARDGDRGPYEQYF
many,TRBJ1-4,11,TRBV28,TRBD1,TGTGCCAGCACCCGACAGGGCGGACTGTTTTTT,CASTRQGGLFF